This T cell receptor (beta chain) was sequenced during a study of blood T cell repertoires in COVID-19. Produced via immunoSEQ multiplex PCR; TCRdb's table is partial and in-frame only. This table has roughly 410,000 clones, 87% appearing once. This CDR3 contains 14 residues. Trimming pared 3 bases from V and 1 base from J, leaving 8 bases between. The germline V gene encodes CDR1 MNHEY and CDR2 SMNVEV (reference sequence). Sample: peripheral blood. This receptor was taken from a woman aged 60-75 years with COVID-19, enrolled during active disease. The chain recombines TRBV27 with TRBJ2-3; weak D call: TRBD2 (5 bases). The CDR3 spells CASSLRRGTDTQYF. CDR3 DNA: TGTGCCAGCAGTTTGCGGCGGGGCACAGATACGCAGTATTTT.